A single sample gave rise to the 27 T cell receptor beta chains below, sequenced in a study of cytomegalovirus exposure and HLA in healthy donors. The primer mix had 60 Vbeta and 13 Jbeta primers. Measured with immunoSEQ multiplex PCR; TCRdb has only the in-frame clones, and not every one. This sample has about 210,000 clones, with 75% to 90% found just once. Sequencing was done on a sample of PBMCs. The receptors originated from a young woman in good health and CMV-seronegative.

For the CDR3, the DNA is TGTGCCAGCAGCCCCCGCGGGCGAGAGACCCAGTACTTC. This encodes CASSPRGRETQYF. The chain recombines TRBV11-2 with TRBJ2-5; possible D gene TRBD2, 5 bases. This CDR3 contains 13 residues. Germline V gene sequence: CDR1 SGHAT, CDR2 FQNNGV. V lost 5 bases and J lost 4, with 11 bases in between.

This chain links TRBV5-4 with TRBJ2-1; 12 bases line up with TRBD2. The junction had 1 base not matched to a gene; V was cut back by 2 bases and J by 4 bases. The CDR3 consists of 15 residues. The germline V gene encodes CDR1 SGHNT and CDR2 YYREEE (reference sequence). Here the CDR3 DNA reads TGTGCCAGCAGCTTAACTAGCGGGAGGTACAATGAGCAGTTCTTC. It specifies CASSLTSGRYNEQFF.

The V gene is TRBV19, the J gene TRBJ2-1, with TRBD2 matching 8 bases. There are 15 residues in the CDR3. V lost 3 bases to trimming and J lost 5 bases; unmatched junction nucleotides: 6. Germline V CDR1 and CDR2: LNHDA, SQIVND (reference sequence). The CDR3 reads CASSIFSGDHNEQFF. The CDR3 DNA follows: TGTGCCAGTAGTATCTTTAGCGGGGACCACAATGAGCAGTTCTTC.

The chain carries TRBV5-6 and TRBJ2-2, with D possibly matching TRBD1 (5 bases). This CDR3 has 13 residues. V was shortened by 4 bases and J by 7 bases, with 11 bases between the two germline ends. Germline CDR1 and CDR2: SGHDT and YYEEEE. In nucleotides, the CDR3 is TGTGCCAGCAGCCCAGGGCGTGGCGGGGAGCTGTTTTTT. Residues: CASSPGRGGELFF.

This sequence joins TRBV27 and TRBJ1-1, with a tentative D call TRBD1 (5 bases). This CDR3 is built from 14 residues. V was trimmed by 5 bases and J by 3 bases, leaving 13 bases between them. Germline CDR1 and CDR2: MNHEY and SMNVEV (reference sequence). CDR3 DNA: TGTGCCAGCAGTAAACAGGTTGACTACACTGAAGCTTTCTTT. It is translated as CASSKQVDYTEAFF.

This chain connects TRBV2 to TRBJ1-2; D call uncertain. There are 13 residues in the CDR3. V lost 3 bases to trimming and J lost 3 bases, with 8 bases between them. Germline V gene sequence: CDR1 SNHLY, CDR2 FYNNEI. This CDR3 reads CASSDLRDYGYTF. For the CDR3, the DNA is TGTGCCAGCAGTGATCTGCGAGACTATGGCTACACCTTC. Full variable domain (missing parts from reference TRBV2 and TRBJ1-2): EPEVTQTPSHQVTQMGQEVILRCVPISNHLYFYWYRQILGQKVEFLVSFYNNEISEKSEIFDDQFSVERPDGSNFTLKIRSTKLEDSAMYFCASSDLRDYGYTFGSGTRLTVV.

This clone was counted only a few times. This sequence joins TRBV7-9 and TRBJ2-3; 8 bases are a match to TRBD2. Germline V gives CDR1 SEHNR, CDR2 FQNEAQ (reference sequence). This CDR3 has 16 amino acids. J was trimmed by 2 bases and V by 5 bases; bases with no gene match: 9. The CDR3 region is CASSPPSGRPTDTQYF. CDR3 DNA sequence: TGTGCCAGCAGCCCCCCCAGCGGGAGACCCACAGATACGCAGTATTTT.

V and J are TRBV4-2 and TRBJ2-6, with a tentative D call TRBD2 (5 bases). V gave up 1 base and J gave up 1 base, with 8 bases separating them. The CDR3 is 16 residues long. Germline CDR1 is LGHNA and CDR2 is YNFKEQ. As DNA, the CDR3 is TGTGCCAGCAGCCAAGGCAGGACTTCTGGGGCCAACGTCCTGACTTTC. Translation: CASSQGRTSGANVLTF.

This rearrangement joins TRBV15 to TRBJ2-1; no firm D call. The V end was cut by 1 base, the J end by 7 bases, with 11 bases between. CDR1 is LNHNV and CDR2 is YYDKDF in the germline V gene (reference sequence). This CDR3 spans 14 amino acids. The CDR3 spells CATSRVRVWNEQFF. DNA of the CDR3: TGTGCCACCAGCAGAGTTCGGGTTTGGAATGAGCAGTTCTTC.

The chain's CDR3 is CASSSGTGASYEKLFF. The CDR3 DNA follows: TGTGCCAGCAGTTCCGGGACAGGGGCGAGCTATGAAAAACTGTTTTTT. V and J are TRBV28 and TRBJ1-4; TRBD1 agrees at 10 bases. J gave up 6 bases and V 4 bases, and 8 bases lay outside the gene matches. This CDR3 is 16 amino acids long. Germline-derived CDR1 and CDR2 are MDHEN and SYDVKM.

The chain employs TRBV9 and TRBJ2-5; no definite D call. The CDR3 is 15 amino acids. V lost 0 bases and J lost 4, with 13 bases in between. Germline V gives CDR1 SGDLS, CDR2 YYNGEE. CDR3 nucleotides: TGTGCCAGCAGCGTAGCTAGGTTACTCGGAGAGACCCAGTACTTC. It yields the protein CASSVARLLGETQYF.

The V and J genes are TRBV5-1 and TRBJ2-5; 8 bases fit TRBD1. The CDR3 totals 15 residues. Germline values: CDR1 SGHRS, CDR2 YFSETQ. V was clipped by 4 bases and J by 4 bases; unmatched bases: 9. The CDR3 DNA sequence: TGCGCCAGCAGCCCGGGACAGGCCCTCGGAGAGACCCAGTACTTC. Translated, it gives CASSPGQALGETQYF.

The table lists this clone with a few counts. The sample contains more than one DNA sequence encoding this CDR3. The rearrangement uses TRBV28 and TRBJ1-5, with 9 bases fitting TRBD1. The CDR3 contains 14 residues. V shed 3 bases, J shed 6 bases, and the junction held 3 bases outside the gene matches. Germline CDR1 is MDHEN and CDR2 is SYDVKM. CDR3 sequence: CASSFGQGSQPQHF. The CDR3 DNA reads TGTGCCAGCAGTTTCGGACAGGGGAGTCAGCCCCAGCATTTT.

This clone was seen once. The V and J genes are TRBV7-9 and TRBJ1-1; D might be TRBD1 (6 bases). In germline, CDR1 is SEHNR, CDR2 FQNEAQ (reference sequence). Trimming removed 5 bases at V and 4 bases at J, with 8 bases between. The length of the CDR3 is 12 residues. The CDR3 reads CASSPGVTEAFF. Here the CDR3 DNA reads TGTGCCAGCAGCCCAGGGGTCACTGAAGCTTTCTTT.

The chain uses TRBV6-5 and TRBJ2-3; D is undetermined. Trimming cost V 2 bases and J 2 bases, with 11 bases left between them. Germline-derived CDR1 and CDR2 are MNHEY and SVGAGI. The CDR3 has 15 amino acids. The CDR3: CASSYGQPDTDTQYF. The CDR3 nucleotides are TGTGCCAGCAGTTACGGGCAGCCTGACACAGATACGCAGTATTTT.

This rearrangement joins TRBV6-5 to TRBJ2-1, with D perhaps TRBD2 (7 bases). The germline CDR1 and CDR2 sequences are MNHEY and SVGAGI. Trimming removed 6 bases from V and 7 bases from J, with 22 bases in between. The CDR3 is made up of 16 amino acids. The CDR3 here is CASSYLGGTSVNEQFF. The CDR3 DNA reads as TGTGCCAGCAGCTACCTAGGGGGTACTAGCGTGAATGAGCAGTTCTTC.

The V call is TRBV9, the J call TRBJ2-1; D perhaps matches TRBD2 (6 bases). The V end was cut by 3 bases, the J end by 9 bases, with 28 bases between. CDR3 size: 18 residues. Germline values: CDR1 SGDLS, CDR2 YYNGEE. The CDR3 region is CASSGDPLTRLGKSEQFF. CDR3 nucleotide sequence: TGTGCCAGCAGCGGGGACCCATTGACTAGACTAGGTAAAAGTGAGCAGTTCTTC.

The gene calls are TRBV5-6 and TRBJ2-3, with D maybe TRBD2 (6 bases). Germline V gene data show CDR1 as SGHDT and CDR2 as YYEEEE. This CDR3 region has 17 residues. Deletions cut 2 bases from V and 5 bases from J, with 21 bases between. The CDR3 spells CASSLTLGTPGGDTQYF. CDR3 DNA: TGTGCCAGCAGCTTAACTCTGGGGACTCCAGGAGGAGATACGCAGTATTTT. The variable domain in full, completed from reference TRBV5-6 and TRBJ2-3, reads DAGVTQSPTHLIKTRGQQVTLRCSPKSGHDTVSWYQQALGQGPQFIFQYYEEEERQRGNFPDRFSGHQFPNYSSELNVNALLLGDSALYLCASSLTLGTPGGDTQYFGPGTRLTVL.

CDR3 DNA sequence: TGTGCCAGCAGTTTAGCCCTTACCGGGGAAGCTTTCTTT. Encoded protein: CASSLALTGEAFF. The V call is TRBV28, the J call TRBJ1-1; D unresolved. V lost 2 bases, J lost 8 bases, and 12 bases lay in between. The CDR3 spans 13 residues. Germline V gives CDR1 MDHEN, CDR2 SYDVKM. The variable domain in full, with the rest retrieved from reference TRBV28 and TRBJ1-1, is DVKVTQSSRYLVKRTGEKVFLECVQDMDHENMFWYRQDPGLGLRLIYFSYDVKMKEKGDIPEGYSVSREKKERFSLILESASTNQTSMYLCASSLALTGEAFFGQGTRLTVV.

V usage is TRBV27 and J usage is TRBJ2-1, with a tentative D call TRBD1 (6 bases). Trimming removed 5 bases at V and 5 bases at J, with 16 bases between. CDR3 length equals 15 residues. CDR1 and CDR2 from the germline V gene are MNHEY and SMNVEV (reference sequence). As DNA, the CDR3 is TGTGCCAGCAGTCCCCGGACAGCTTACGACAATGAGCAGTTCTTC. Translated: CASSPRTAYDNEQFF.

The chain has TRBV5-1 and TRBJ2-6; the D gene is possibly TRBD2 (5 bases). This CDR3 comprises 17 residues. Germline CDR1 reads SGHRS; CDR2 reads YFSETQ. Trimming took off 3 bases at V and 0 bases at J, with 13 bases between the two ends. The CDR3 DNA reads as TGCGCCAGCAGCTACCTGGACGGGAACTCTGGGGCCAACGTCCTGACTTTC. Translated, it gives CASSYLDGNSGANVLTF.

In this sample, this clone turned up a few times. The chain has TRBV10-2 and TRBJ1-5; D is unclear. The germline gives CDR1 WSHSY, CDR2 SAAADI. CDR3 length: 14 amino acids. The V end lost 0 bases, the J end lost 3 bases, and 6 bases lay between the germline ends. In nucleotides, the CDR3 is TGCGCCAGCAGTGAGTCTTTCCTCAATCAGCCCCAGCATTTT. Translated: CASSESFLNQPQHF.

V gene TRBV5-1 combines with J gene TRBJ2-7; 8 nucleotides match TRBD1. The CDR3 length is 14 residues. After removal of 3 bases from V and 6 bases from J, the junction contained 8 bases not matched to a gene. CDR1 and CDR2 (germline): SGHRS, YFSETQ. The CDR3: CASSSHRTGLEQYF. Written as DNA, the CDR3 is TGCGCCAGCAGCTCCCATAGGACAGGGCTCGAGCAGTACTTC.

This clone has only a few counts. The V gene is TRBV7-9, the J gene TRBJ1-1; D not certain. CDR3 length equals 13 residues. In germline, CDR1 is SEHNR, CDR2 FQNEAQ (reference sequence). Trimming pared 5 bases from V and 1 base from J, leaving 8 bases between. The CDR3 region is CASSRLGNTEAFF. DNA for the CDR3: TGTGCCAGCAGCCGTCTAGGGAACACTGAAGCTTTCTTT.

The V and J genes are TRBV13 and TRBJ2-5; 8 bases are shared with TRBD2. The DNA end lines up better with TRBJ2-7; the J call may be wrong. The CDR3 runs to 15 residues. CDR1 is PRHDT and CDR2 is FYEKMQ in the germline V gene (reference sequence). The CDR3 DNA sequence: TGTGCCAGCAGTCACAGCGGGGGCTGGGGCTACGAGCAGTACTTC. Translated, it gives CASSHSGGWGYEQYF.

Comments on this clone: One end of the junction fails to match germline, which may point to a read error. The V gene is TRBV7-9, the J gene TRBJ2-2; 9 positions agree with TRBD2. Germline V gene sequence: CDR1 SEHNR, CDR2 FQNEAQ (reference sequence). This CDR3 has 18 residues. CDR3 sequence (DNA): TGTTCCAGCAGCCCAGGGGGTCTAGCGGGATCGAGGGACGGGGAGCTGTTTTTT. The encoded protein is CSSSPGGLAGSRDGELFF.

This chain uses TRBV10-3 with TRBJ2-3, with a tentative D call TRBD2 (6 bases). In germline, CDR1 is ENHRY, CDR2 SYGVKD. CDR3 length equals 16 residues. V dropped 4 bases and J dropped 0 bases, with 14 bases sitting between them. The CDR3 DNA reads as TGTGCCATCAGTGGGCATACGGGGGTAAGCACAGATACGCAGTATTTT. It codes for CAISGHTGVSTDTQYF.